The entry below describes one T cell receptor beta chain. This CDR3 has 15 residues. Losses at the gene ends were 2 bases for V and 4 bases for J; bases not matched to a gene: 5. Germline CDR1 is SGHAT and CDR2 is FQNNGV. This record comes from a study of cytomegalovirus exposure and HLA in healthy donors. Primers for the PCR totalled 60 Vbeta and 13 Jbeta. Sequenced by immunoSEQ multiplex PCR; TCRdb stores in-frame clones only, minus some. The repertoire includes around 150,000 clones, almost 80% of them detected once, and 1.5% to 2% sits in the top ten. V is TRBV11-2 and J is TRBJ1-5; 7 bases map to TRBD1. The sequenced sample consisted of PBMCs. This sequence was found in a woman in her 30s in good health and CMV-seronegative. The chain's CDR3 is CASSLTGQRNQPQHF. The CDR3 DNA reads TGTGCCAGCAGCTTAACGGGACAGCGGAATCAGCCCCAGCATTTT.